This T cell receptor beta chain came from a study of blood T cell repertoires in COVID-19. Germline V CDR1 and CDR2: SGHKS, YYEKEE (reference sequence). CDR3 length equals 17 residues. Trimming took 0 bases from V and 6 from J, leaving 16 bases between them. TCRdb's copy holds only in-frame clones and misses some; the assay was immunoSEQ multiplex PCR. The sample comprises about 130,000 clones, more than 75% of which are singletons, and around 5% rests with the top ten. This clonotype was sampled from a woman between 70 and 85 years old with COVID-19, enrolled during active disease. The sample was peripheral blood. This chain joins TRBV5-5 and TRBJ1-6; the D gene is possibly TRBD1 (6 bases). CDR3 region: CASSLGLDSLINSPLHF. The CDR3 nucleotides are TGTGCCAGCAGCTTGGGATTGGACAGCCTGATTAATTCACCCCTCCACTTT.